This T cell receptor (beta chain) derives from a study of shared clonotypes between healthy human individuals. The study's findings and limits: Several donors shared roughly 5% of their naive CD4 clonotypes.

Clones were sequenced by immunoSEQ multiplex PCR, and TCRdb holds only the in-frame ones, with some missing. The sample comprises 2 million to 2.5 million clones, 80% to 95% of which are singletons, and 0.36% rests with the top ten. Germline V gives CDR1 MRHNA, CDR2 SNTAGT. The V gene lost 4 bases and the J gene lost 9 bases, with 16 bases spanning the gap. The CDR3 sequence is 14 residues long. As for this clone: Its matching antigen is unknown.

This chain links TRBV6-4 with TRBJ2-1, with a weak D call TRBD2 (6 bases). This sequence originates from a man between 18 and 35 years old in good health. Some clones in this sample may be carry-over from other donors' samples. Material for sequencing was naive CD4+ T cells from PBMCs. Subset: CD45RA+ positively selected. The CDR3 region is CASSALAKAGEQFF. The CDR3 DNA is TGTGCCAGCAGTGCTTTGGCTAAAGCGGGTGAGCAGTTCTTC.